This entry lists 6 T cell receptor beta chains sequenced from one sample in a study of blood T cell repertoires in COVID-19. The repertoire was sequenced with immunoSEQ multiplex PCR; TCRdb's copy has only in-frame clones and lacks some. Among 250,000 to 350,000 clones listed, approximately 89% were seen once. Sequencing used peripheral blood. The receptors shown here come from a woman aged 55-75 years with acute or convalescent COVID-19.

V is TRBV6-5 and J is TRBJ2-2, with D maybe TRBD2 (6 bases). V gave up 8 bases and J gave up 7 bases, with 14 bases separating them. The CDR3 sequence is 13 residues long. Looked up from germline, CDR1 is MNHEY and CDR2 is SVGAGI. This chain's CDR3 is CASRAGGSGELFF. The DNA of the CDR3 is TGTGCCAGCCGAGCGGGTGGGAGCGGGGAGCTGTTTTTT.

The rearrangement joins TRBV7-9 to TRBJ1-1; TRBD1 matches 8 bases. V trimming: 5 bases; J trimming: 4 bases; junction bases outside the gene matches: 18. The CDR3 is 18 residues long. Germline values: CDR1 SEHNR, CDR2 FQNEAQ (reference sequence). The chain's CDR3 is CASSLYVEGQATFTEAFF. The CDR3 DNA follows: TGTGCCAGCAGCCTCTATGTTGAGGGACAGGCAACCTTCACTGAAGCTTTCTTT.

This chain connects TRBV19 to TRBJ2-1, with D perhaps TRBD1 (5 bases). The V and J ends lost 1 base and 5 bases respectively, with 12 bases between them. The germline gives CDR1 LNHDA, CDR2 SQIVND (reference sequence). This CDR3 comprises 15 residues. In DNA, the CDR3 is TGTGCCAGTAGTATAGTAGGGGTGGTTGACAATGAGCAGTTCTTC. It codes for CASSIVGVVDNEQFF.

CDR3 in DNA: TGTGCCAGCAGTTACACTCACGGGGGGAGCACAGATACGCAGTATTTT. Translation gives CASSYTHGGSTDTQYF. The chain uses TRBV2 and TRBJ2-3; 7 nucleotides align to TRBD2. This CDR3 spans 16 amino acids. With V trimmed by 5 bases and J by 0 bases, 8 bases remained unmatched. The germline CDR1 and CDR2 sequences are SNHLY and FYNNEI.

This chain joins TRBV5-6 and TRBJ1-5; D call uncertain. Germline V CDR1 and CDR2: SGHDT, YYEEEE. The CDR3 runs to 13 residues. V shed 3 bases and J shed 9 bases, with 13 bases lying between them. In DNA form, the CDR3 reads TGTGCCAGCAGCTCAGAAGGAGTCGGGCCCCAGCATTTT. Residues: CASSSEGVGPQHF.

The CDR3 here is CASSPIAGGGTGELFF. CDR3 sequence (DNA): TGTGCCAGCAGCCCTATAGCGGGAGGGGGCACCGGGGAGCTGTTTTTT. The rearrangement uses TRBV14 and TRBJ2-2; 11 nucleotides match TRBD2. V lost 4 bases, J lost 4 bases, and 5 bases stayed unmatched. CDR3 length equals 16 residues. Germline V gives CDR1 SGHDN, CDR2 FVKESK.